These 21 T cell receptor beta chains share one sample of origin, sequenced in a study of prognosis after radiotherapy for stage I lung cancer. Two-round multiplex PCR on genomic DNA was the method by which TCR beta CDR3 was amplified. Gene-specific primers for each TRBV and TRBJ gene drove first-round PCR. TCRdb reanalysed the multiplex PCR reads using MiXCR and keeps one entry per CDR3 protein. The table includes over 11,000 distinct CDR3 sequences, 25% to 30% detected once. The specimen was PBMCs, collected before or after stereotactic body radiation therapy (not recorded which). The receptors shown here come from a donor over 45 with non-small cell lung cancer.

The chain uses TRBV2 and TRBJ2-2; D ambiguous. CDR1 and CDR2 from the germline V gene are SNHLY and FYNNEI. Trimming removed 10 bases at V and 5 bases at J, with 5 bases between. The CDR3 extends over 10 amino acids. CDR3 region: CAIATGELFF. In nucleotides, the CDR3 is TGTGCCATCGCAACCGGGGAGCTGTTTTTT.

The V call is TRBV12-3 or TRBV12-4, the J call TRBJ1-5; no clear D gene. V was cut by 6 bases and J by 7 bases, with 22 bases left in between. The CDR3 extends over 16 amino acids. In nucleotides, the CDR3 is TGTGCCAGCAGCCCTCCCCCGGGGTGCGCGGGCCAGCCCCAGCATTTT. Its translation is CASSPPPGCAGQPQHF.

In the case of this clonotype: The missing conserved phenylalanine or tryptophan at the end of this CDR3 makes a read error likely. CDR3 DNA: TGCGCCACCAGCAGGAGAGCGCTACTTCACCTCCACATT. Amino acids: CATSRRALLHLHI. The genes are TRBV15 and TRBJ1-6; D not certain. The CDR3 has 13 residues. In germline, CDR1 is LNHNV, CDR2 YYDKDF (reference sequence).

With regard to this clonotype: A read error is likely here: a far larger clone is one base away. V and J are TRBV6-1 and TRBJ2-4; the match to TRBD1 covers 9 bases. The CDR3 runs 16 residues. Looked up from germline, CDR1 is MNHNS and CDR2 is SASEGT. The ends lost 5 bases at V and 12 bases at J; junction bases unmatched: 17. In nucleotides, the CDR3 is TGTGCCAGCAGTCACACCACGGGACAGGGACCCTACGATCAGTACTTC. Translation: CASSHTTGQGPYDQYF.

This clonotype was recorded at least ten times. The CDR3 loop is CSAGGAYNEQFF. As DNA, the CDR3 is TGCAGTGCTGGGGGGGCCTACAATGAGCAGTTCTTC. This chain links TRBV20-1 with TRBJ2-1; 7 bases fit TRBD2. The V gene's germline CDR1 is DFQATT and CDR2 SNEGSKA (reference sequence). CDR3 size: 12 residues. V shed 5 bases, J shed 2 bases, and the junction held 0 bases outside the gene matches.

This clonotype has at least ten counts. This chain joins TRBV12-5 and TRBJ1-1; D gene unclear. Germline V gene data show CDR1 as LGHNT and CDR2 as FRNRAP. CDR3 size: 12 residues. The CDR3 DNA follows: TGTGCGTCGGGAGTCGACAACACTGAAGCTTTCTTT. Protein sequence: CASGVDNTEAFF.

To note about this clonotype: The junction departs from the called germline gene at one end, perhaps through a read error. The chain is built from TRBV6-1 and TRBJ1-2; TRBD1 matches 11 bases. CDR3 size: 18 residues. Germline CDR1 and CDR2: MNHNS and SASEGT. As DNA, the CDR3 is TGTGCCAGCAGTGAGAGGACAGGGGGCCAGATAGGAAGATATGACTACACCTTC. This sequence encodes CASSERTGGQIGRYDYTF.

As to this clonotype: This likely traces to a read error, being one base from a far larger clone. CDR3 coding DNA: TGTGCCAGCGAGGAACAGGGGAGGGGGAACTATGGCTACACCTTC. Translated: CASEEQGRGNYGYTF. This rearrangement joins TRBV12-3 or TRBV12-4 to TRBJ1-2, with 7 nucleotides matching TRBD1. The CDR3 totals 15 residues. V shed 8 bases and J 2 bases; nucleotides not matched to a gene: 11.

This clonotype was found many times. This may come from a read error, since a much larger clone is one base off. The chain employs TRBV19 and TRBJ2-7, with D possibly TRBD2 on 5 matching bases. The CDR3 consists of 15 residues. CDR1 LNHDA and CDR2 SQIVND come from the germline V gene (reference sequence). CDR3 amino acids: CAGSTTSGITYEQYF. CDR3 DNA sequence: TGTGCCGGTAGTACTACGTCGGGGATTACCTACGAGCAGTACTTC.

The sample holds many counts of this clonotype. A read error may be the cause here, since a much bigger clone is one base away. The rearrangement joins TRBV24-1 to TRBJ1-1, with 10 bases identical to TRBD1. Germline V gives CDR1 KGHDR, CDR2 SFDVKD. J gave up 6 bases and V 12 bases, and 6 bases lay outside the gene matches. The CDR3 spans 12 residues. The CDR3 here is CAAGTGVAEAFF. The DNA of the CDR3 is TGTGCCGCCGGGACAGGGGTGGCTGAAGCTTTCTTT.

This clonotype came up many times. The CDR3 DNA reads TGTGCCAGCAGTTACTCGGGCACGCAAGAGACCCAGTACTTC. Its translation: CASSYSGTQETQYF. This rearrangement joins TRBV6-5 to TRBJ2-5; the D is unclear. The V end lost 0 bases, the J end lost 2 bases, and 7 bases lay between the germline ends. This CDR3 is built from 14 residues. Germline V gene lookup returns CDR1 MNHEY and CDR2 SVGAGI.

This clonotype qualifies as medium-sized. The gene calls are TRBV27 and TRBJ2-7; TRBD1 is a possible D gene (6 bases). CDR1 MNHEY and CDR2 SMNVEV come from the germline V gene (reference sequence). The V gene lost 6 bases and the J gene lost 0 bases, with 9 bases spanning the gap. The CDR3 consists of 13 residues. CDR3 protein: CASRRTDSYEQYF. CDR3 coding DNA: TGTGCCAGCAGAAGGACAGACTCCTACGAGCAGTACTTC.

This clonotype was seen at least ten times. The V call is TRBV2, the J call TRBJ1-1, with a tentative D call TRBD1 (6 bases). In germline, CDR1 is SNHLY, CDR2 FYNNEI. Trimming took 7 bases from V and 0 from J, leaving 9 bases between them. This CDR3 has 13 amino acids. The chain's CDR3 is CASTRTVNTEAFF. The CDR3 DNA reads TGTGCCAGCACTAGGACAGTGAACACTGAAGCTTTCTTT.

About this clonotype itself: A much bigger clone sits one base away, suggesting this may be a read error. The J gene is TRBJ2-2, the V gene TRBV4-1; TRBD2 matches 8 bases. After removal of 0 bases from V and 6 bases from J, the junction contained 9 bases not matched to a gene. The CDR3 has 17 residues. Looked up from germline, CDR1 is MGHRA and CDR2 is YSYEKL. This CDR3 reads CASSQEGASGWAGELFF. The CDR3 DNA reads TGCGCCAGCAGCCAAGAGGGGGCTAGCGGGTGGGCCGGGGAGCTGTTTTTT.

By sample fraction, this clonotype is medium-sized. V gene TRBV12-3 or TRBV12-4 combines with J gene TRBJ2-1; 10 bases match TRBD2. Germline trimming cut 6 bases from V and 6 bases from J; bases unmatched to any gene: 5. The CDR3 consists of 14 residues. CDR3 in DNA: TGTGCCAGCAGAGGACTAGCGGTCTCCAATGAGCAGTTCTTC. It specifies CASRGLAVSNEQFF.

Details on this clonotype: The junction shows a germline mismatch at one end, possibly a read error. The chain employs TRBV30 and TRBJ2-3; 7 bases are a match to TRBD2. Per germline, CDR1 GTSNPN and CDR2 SVGIG (reference sequence). There are 16 residues in the CDR3. CDR3 nucleotides: TGTGCCTGGAGTGTTTGTTTAGCGGGCGGGGACGATATGCAGTATTTT. It encodes CAWSVCLAGGDDMQYF.

This sequence joins TRBV10-3 and TRBJ1-2; tentative D call: TRBD1 (5 bases). The CDR3 is made up of 13 amino acids. Germline lookup yields CDR1 ENHRY and CDR2 SYGVKD. V lost 2 bases to trimming and J lost 7 bases, with 11 bases between them. This CDR3 is CAISETGLTGYTF. The DNA for the CDR3 is TGTGCCATCAGTGAGACAGGACTAACTGGCTACACCTTC.

In its sample, this clonotype was seen many times. The V and J genes are TRBV3-1 and TRBJ1-1; perhaps TRBD1 as D (6 bases). CDR1 and CDR2 from the germline V gene are LGHDT and YNNKEL (reference sequence). This CDR3 region has 17 residues. The germline V and J ends were trimmed by 3 bases and 1 base, with 18 bases remaining between them. CDR3 nucleotide sequence: TGTGCCAGCAGCCACCAAGCGGCGGGACACCAGAACACTGAAGCTTTCTTT. Encoded protein: CASSHQAAGHQNTEAFF.

As for this clonotype: The likely explanation is a read error, given a far larger clone one base away. The rearrangement joins TRBV10-3 to TRBJ2-7, with D possibly being TRBD2 (5 bases). Germline loops: CDR1 ENHRY, CDR2 SYGVKD. The CDR3 length is 13 residues. Trimming shortened V by 5 bases and J by 0 bases, and 8 bases separated the two germline ends. Here the CDR3 DNA reads TGTGCCATCAGTACCGGGAACTCCTACGAGCAGTACTTC. This encodes CAISTGNSYEQYF.

This clonotype was observed many times. A much more abundant neighbour one base away suggests this may be a read error. DNA for the CDR3: TGTGCCGGCAGCGTGACTAGTAGCTCCTACAATGAGCAGTTCTTC. It codes for CAGSVTSSSYNEQFF. The V and J genes are TRBV9 and TRBJ2-1, with D maybe TRBD2 (6 bases). The length of the CDR3 is 15 residues. Germline CDR1 reads SGDLS; CDR2 reads YYNGEE.

This clonotype came up many times. The chain is built from TRBV5-1 and TRBJ2-5, with 7 bases matching TRBD2. This CDR3 spans 15 amino acids. V was pared by 1 base and J by 1 base, with 4 bases of the junction left unmatched. Germline loops: CDR1 SGHRS, CDR2 YFSETQ. The CDR3 DNA follows: TGCGCCAGCAGCTTGTTTTCTAGCGGCCAAGAGACCCAGTACTTC. It translates to CASSLFSSGQETQYF.